Presented here are 32 T cell receptor beta chains from one specimen sequenced in a study of cytomegalovirus exposure and HLA in healthy donors. Amplification used 60 Vbeta primers and 13 Jbeta primers. Assay: immunoSEQ multiplex PCR; the TCRdb copy retains only in-frame clones and omits some. This sample carries about 140,000 clones, 78% of them seen once, and the ten largest clones take 2.4%. Sequencing was performed on PBMCs. These receptors all stem from a young woman in good health and CMV-seropositive.

V gene TRBV11-2 combines with J gene TRBJ1-6; possibly TRBD1 for D (6 bases). Germline V lookup: CDR1 SGHAT, CDR2 FQNNGV. V lost 1 base and J lost 14, with 15 bases in between. This CDR3 is built from 14 residues. The CDR3 bases are TGTGCCAGCAGCTTAGGGGACAAACTTGGCACCCTCCACTTT. This translates into CASSLGDKLGTLHF.

The chain employs TRBV4-1 and TRBJ2-1; D is undetermined. The V gene's germline CDR1 is MGHRA and CDR2 YSYEKL. This CDR3 contains 13 residues. Trimming cost V 0 bases and J 6 bases, with 6 bases left between them. In DNA, the CDR3 is TGCGCCAGCAGCCAAGATCTTAGCAATGAGCAGTTCTTC. Protein product: CASSQDLSNEQFF.

V gene TRBV15 combines with J gene TRBJ1-2; D might be TRBD1 (6 bases). The V end lost 1 base, the J end lost 4 bases, and 19 bases lay between the germline ends. The germline V gene encodes CDR1 LNHNV and CDR2 YYDKDF (reference sequence). The CDR3 is 17 residues long. The CDR3 coding sequence is TGTGCCACCAGCAGAGTTCCCGCGACAGGATCGACCTATGGCTACACCTTC. It yields the protein CATSRVPATGSTYGYTF.

The V and J genes are TRBV7-2 and TRBJ1-1, with no clear D. Deletions cut 6 bases from V and 4 bases from J, with 12 bases between. There are 13 residues in the CDR3. The germline CDR1 and CDR2 sequences are SGHTA and FQGNSA. The CDR3 reads CASRSEPFTEAFF. The CDR3 nucleotides are TGTGCCAGCAGGTCCGAGCCGTTCACTGAAGCTTTCTTT.

This chain joins TRBV7-9 and TRBJ2-7, with a tentative D call TRBD2 (5 bases). Germline values: CDR1 SEHNR, CDR2 FQNEAQ (reference sequence). The CDR3 length is 11 residues. The CDR3 loop reads CSGTQEDEQYF. Written as DNA, the CDR3 is TGTTCCGGCACCCAGGAGGACGAGCAGTACTTC. Complete variable domain (other parts from reference TRBV7-9 and TRBJ2-7): DTGVSQNPRHKITKRGQNVTFRCDPISEHNRLYWYRQTLGQGPEFLTYFQNEAQLEKSRLLSDRFSAERPKGSFSTLEIQRTEQGDSAMYLCSGTQEDEQYFGPGTRLTVT.

J is TRBJ2-1 and V is TRBV30, with D perhaps matching TRBD1 (6 bases). The germline CDR1 and CDR2 sequences are GTSNPN and SVGIG (reference sequence). V dropped 1 base and J dropped 0 bases, with 7 bases sitting between them. This CDR3 is built from 14 residues. CDR3 nucleotide sequence: TGTGCCTGGAGTGGGGGGCTCTCCTACAATGAGCAGTTCTTC. This codes for CAWSGGLSYNEQFF.

V is TRBV5-1 and J is TRBJ1-5, with a weak D call TRBD1 (5 bases). The CDR3 loop spans 14 amino acids. Germline CDR1 and CDR2: SGHRS and YFSETQ. V was cut by 9 bases and J by 2 bases, with 15 bases left in between. In nucleotides, the CDR3 is TGCGCCACCCTCGGGGGATGGGGCAATCAGCCCCAGCATTTT. Its translation: CATLGGWGNQPQHF.

This rearrangement joins TRBV28 to TRBJ2-7; 7 bases align to TRBD1. J was trimmed by 4 bases and V by 3 bases; bases with no gene match: 6. CDR3 size: 14 residues. Germline V gene lookup returns CDR1 MDHEN and CDR2 SYDVKM. This CDR3 reads CASSFETGSYEQYF. The CDR3 bases are TGTGCCAGCAGTTTCGAGACAGGGTCATACGAGCAGTACTTC.

The chain recombines TRBV7-2 with TRBJ1-6, with 8 bases that match TRBD1. CDR3 length: 14 residues. V lost 1 base, J lost 10 bases, and 3 bases stayed unmatched. Germline V CDR1 and CDR2: SGHTA, FQGNSA. For the CDR3, the DNA is TGTGCCAGCAGCTTAGATCAGGGGGCCTCACCCCTCCACTTT. This sequence encodes CASSLDQGASPLHF.

This clone was seen only a few times. This chain connects TRBV5-1 to TRBJ2-1; 7 bases align to TRBD1. Germline V CDR1 and CDR2: SGHRS, YFSETQ. The CDR3 consists of 14 residues. V gave up 1 base and J gave up 8 bases; unmatched junction bases: 6. The CDR3 DNA follows: TGCGCCAGCAGCTTGACAGGGGAAGGATATGAGCAGTTCTTC. Translating it yields CASSLTGEGYEQFF.

The chain links TRBV4-3 to TRBJ1-6; tentatively, D is TRBD1 (5 bases). The CDR3 has 13 amino acids. Deletions cut 3 bases from V and 6 bases from J, with 6 bases between. Germline V gives CDR1 LGHNA, CDR2 YSLEER. Written as DNA, the CDR3 is TGCGCCAGCAGCCACGACAGTAATTCACCCCTCCACTTT. It specifies CASSHDSNSPLHF.

The chain joins TRBV10-3 to TRBJ1-6, with a tentative D call TRBD1 (6 bases). The CDR3 sequence is 15 residues long. The germline gives CDR1 ENHRY, CDR2 SYGVKD. Trimming stripped 0 bases from V and 8 bases from J, with 11 bases between. CDR3 loop: CAISESVTGYSPLHF. In DNA, the CDR3 is TGTGCCATCAGTGAGTCGGTGACAGGATATTCACCCCTCCACTTT.

This clone showed up just a few times. V gene TRBV5-6 combines with J gene TRBJ1-1, with TRBD1 matching over 11 bases. The germline CDR1 and CDR2 sequences are SGHDT and YYEEEE. V lost 4 bases and J lost 0; bases outside the gene matches: 5. The CDR3 sequence is 16 residues long. CDR3 loop: CASSLDRGLVNTEAFF. Written as DNA, the CDR3 is TGTGCCAGCAGCCTGGACAGGGGGCTCGTGAACACTGAAGCTTTCTTT. The entire variable domain, with the rest obtained from reference TRBV5-6 and TRBJ1-1, is as follows: DAGVTQSPTHLIKTRGQQVTLRCSPKSGHDTVSWYQQALGQGPQFIFQYYEEEERQRGNFPDRFSGHQFPNYSSELNVNALLLGDSALYLCASSLDRGLVNTEAFFGQGTRLTVV.

V gene TRBV7-2 combines with J gene TRBJ1-6, with 7 bases lining up with TRBD1. Germline V gives CDR1 SGHTA, CDR2 FQGNSA. CDR3 length equals 15 residues. Unmatched junction bases numbered 6, after V lost 3 bases and J lost 7 bases. This CDR3 reads CASSLQGQLNSPLHF. CDR3 coding DNA: TGTGCCAGCAGCTTGCAGGGACAGCTGAATTCACCCCTCCACTTT.

The rearrangement joins TRBV9 to TRBJ2-5; 7 nucleotides line up with TRBD2. The J call may be faulty, since TRBJ2-7 better matches the DNA end. The CDR3 is made up of 15 amino acids. The germline gives CDR1 SGDLS, CDR2 YYNGEE. CDR3 region: CASSVGGGEGSEQYF. CDR3 nucleotide sequence: TGTGCCAGCAGCGTAGGTGGAGGGGAGGGGTCCGAGCAGTACTTC.

The chain is built from TRBV6-4 and TRBJ2-7; D call uncertain. CDR3 length equals 12 residues. Germline V lookup: CDR1 MRHNA, CDR2 SNTAGT. Trimming shortened V by 2 bases and J by 4 bases, and 6 bases separated the two germline ends. CDR3 amino acids: CASSDLVYEQYF. The CDR3 DNA reads as TGTGCCAGCAGTGACCTCGTATACGAGCAGTACTTC.

CDR3 sequence (DNA): TGTGCCAGCAGTCGACAGGGAGTAACAAACATTCAGTACTTC. Translating it yields CASSRQGVTNIQYF. V is TRBV6-5 and J is TRBJ2-4; 7 bases are shared with TRBD1. Germline CDR1 reads MNHEY; CDR2 reads SVGAGI. After removal of 5 bases from V and 6 bases from J, the junction contained 7 bases not matched to a gene. This CDR3 is built from 14 residues.

The chain is built from TRBV7-9 and TRBJ1-2; D is undetermined. This CDR3 is built from 14 residues. V was clipped by 1 base and J by 0 bases, with 6 bases between them. From germline, CDR1 is SEHNR and CDR2 FQNEAQ (reference sequence). The CDR3 loop reads CASSLVRANYGYTF. The CDR3 coding sequence is TGTGCCAGCAGCTTAGTACGGGCTAACTATGGCTACACCTTC.

In this sample, this clone turned up once. V is TRBV4-1 and J is TRBJ2-3, with a possible D match to TRBD2 (6 bases). Trimming shortened V by 4 bases and J by 2 bases, and 19 bases separated the two germline ends. The germline CDR1 and CDR2 sequences are MGHRA and YSYEKL. The length of the CDR3 is 17 residues. The CDR3 protein is CASSLDQRLAYTDTQYF. CDR3 DNA: TGCGCCAGCAGCCTAGACCAACGGCTAGCGTACACAGATACGCAGTATTTT.

The sample holds a few counts of this clone. The V gene is TRBV5-4, the J gene TRBJ1-1, with D possibly being TRBD1 (5 bases). The CDR3 is 15 amino acids. Germline lookup yields CDR1 SGHNT and CDR2 YYREEE (reference sequence). V was clipped by 4 bases and J by 3 bases, with 16 bases between them. The CDR3 spells CASSLPRGDYTEAFF. In DNA form, the CDR3 reads TGTGCCAGCAGCCTTCCCCGGGGGGACTACACTGAAGCTTTCTTT.

The gene calls are TRBV5-4 and TRBJ2-5; D possibly corresponds to TRBD2 (5 bases). In germline, CDR1 is SGHNT, CDR2 YYREEE (reference sequence). The CDR3 is 13 amino acids. V gave up 4 bases and J gave up 5 bases, with 12 bases separating them. This chain's CDR3 is CASSPREWETQYF. The CDR3 DNA follows: TGTGCCAGCAGCCCTAGGGAGTGGGAGACCCAGTACTTC.

This chain links TRBV6-1 with TRBJ1-2; D not resolved. CDR1 is MNHNS and CDR2 is SASEGT in the germline V gene. This CDR3 has 13 amino acids. Deletions cut 7 bases from V and 3 bases from J, with 12 bases between. The chain's CDR3 is CASKLASDYGYTF. The CDR3 DNA follows: TGTGCCAGCAAATTAGCGTCCGACTATGGCTACACCTTC.

V usage is TRBV4-1 and J usage is TRBJ2-1; D may be TRBD2 (5 bases). Trimming pared 1 base from V and 0 bases from J, leaving 7 bases between. Germline loops: CDR1 MGHRA, CDR2 YSYEKL. This CDR3 contains 15 residues. The CDR3 region is CASSQAGSSYNEQFF. In nucleotides, the CDR3 is TGCGCCAGCAGCCAAGCTGGGAGCTCCTACAATGAGCAGTTCTTC.

The chain couples TRBV7-8 to TRBJ1-5; no clear D. The V end lost 1 base, the J end lost 4 bases, and 5 bases lay between the germline ends. This CDR3 is built from 13 residues. Germline V CDR1 and CDR2: SGHVS, FQNEAQ. CDR3 loop: CASSLGRNQPQHF. As DNA, the CDR3 is TGTGCCAGCAGCTTAGGCAGGAATCAGCCCCAGCATTTT.

The chain joins TRBV6-5 to TRBJ1-4, with D perhaps TRBD1 (6 bases). V was pared by 6 bases and J by 7 bases, with 15 bases between. The CDR3 has 14 residues. The germline CDR1 and CDR2 sequences are MNHEY and SVGAGI. For the CDR3, the DNA is TGTGCCAGCAGCCGGCAGGGGAGGGGTGAAAAACTGTTTTTT. It specifies CASSRQGRGEKLFF.

The rearrangement joins TRBV6-1 to TRBJ1-2, with 8 bases that match TRBD1. CDR3 length: 14 amino acids. Trimming removed 6 bases from V and 0 bases from J; junction bases left unmatched: 3. Germline CDR1 MNHNS, CDR2 SASEGT. The DNA of the CDR3 is TGTGCCAGCAGGACAGGGGCCACTAACTATGGCTACACCTTC. Translated, it gives CASRTGATNYGYTF.

The genes are TRBV4-1 and TRBJ1-2, with 7 bases aligning to TRBD1. CDR3 length: 16 amino acids. Unmatched junction bases numbered 9, after V lost 0 bases and J lost 5 bases. The V gene's germline CDR1 is MGHRA and CDR2 YSYEKL. This CDR3 is CASSQEIPGQLYGYTF. The DNA for the CDR3 is TGCGCCAGCAGCCAAGAGATACCGGGACAGCTATATGGCTACACCTTC.

V and J are TRBV25-1 and TRBJ2-6, with D uncertain. V lost 1 base and J lost 0, with 7 bases in between. CDR1 and CDR2 (germline): MGHDK, SYGVNS. The CDR3 length is 16 residues. CDR3 in DNA: TGTGCCAGCAGTGAATCCCAGCGCTCTGGGGCCAACGTCCTGACTTTC. This gives the protein CASSESQRSGANVLTF.

A few counts support this clone. The rearrangement uses TRBV5-1 and TRBJ1-1; 7 bases align to TRBD1. With V trimmed by 5 bases and J by 3 bases, 1 base remained unmatched. CDR1 is SGHRS and CDR2 is YFSETQ in the germline V gene. The CDR3 runs 12 residues. CDR3 coding DNA: TGCGCCAGCAGAACAGGGGACACTGAAGCTTTCTTT. It specifies CASRTGDTEAFF.

This CDR3 is CASSQRGRMNTEAFF. CDR3 bases: TGCGCCAGCAGCCAAAGGGGAAGGATGAACACTGAAGCTTTCTTT. This rearrangement joins TRBV4-3 to TRBJ1-1; weak D call: TRBD1 (5 bases). Trimming took off 2 bases at V and 0 bases at J, with 10 bases between the two ends. The CDR3 length is 15 residues. Germline V lookup: CDR1 LGHNA, CDR2 YSLEER.

This chain connects TRBV7-8 to TRBJ2-5, with D possibly being TRBD1 (5 bases). The CDR3 length is 17 residues. Germline values: CDR1 SGHVS, CDR2 FQNEAQ. V was shortened by 6 bases and J by 3 bases, with 23 bases between the two germline ends. Here the CDR3 DNA reads TGTGCCAGCAGGTCTCCTCTCTGGGCAGGGTACGAAGAGACCCAGTACTTC. Residues: CASRSPLWAGYEETQYF.

CDR3 loop: CASSLRTGGYNEQFF. The CDR3 DNA follows: TGCGCCAGCAGCCTCCGGACAGGGGGTTACAATGAGCAGTTCTTC. V is TRBV5-1 and J is TRBJ2-1; 10 positions agree with TRBD1. V trimming: 4 bases; J trimming: 4 bases; junction bases outside the gene matches: 5. The CDR3 length is 15 residues. Germline CDR1 and CDR2: SGHRS and YFSETQ.